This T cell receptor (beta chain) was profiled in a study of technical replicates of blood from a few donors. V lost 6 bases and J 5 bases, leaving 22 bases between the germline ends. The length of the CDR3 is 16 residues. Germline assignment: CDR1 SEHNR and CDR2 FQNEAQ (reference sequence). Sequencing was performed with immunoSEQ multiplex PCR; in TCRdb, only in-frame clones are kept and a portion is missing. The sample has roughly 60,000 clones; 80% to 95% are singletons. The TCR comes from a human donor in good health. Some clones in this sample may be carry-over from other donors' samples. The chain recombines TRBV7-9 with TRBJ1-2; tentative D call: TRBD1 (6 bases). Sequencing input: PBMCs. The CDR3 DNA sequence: TGTGCCAGCAGGCCGGACAGTACCAAAGCAGGGTATGGCTACACCTTC. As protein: CASRPDSTKAGYGYTF.